One sample yielded the 13 T cell receptor beta chains listed below, sequenced in a study of a mutant IDH1 vaccine in newly diagnosed glioma (dated by TCRdb to the early 2020s). Antigens for these TCRs are unknown. Receptors were amplified or captured by the immunoSEQ multiplex PCR assay. Sourced from immuneACCESS, this table was stored by TCRdb with only in-frame sequences that have V and J called. A share of the clones is absent; for the studies checked, an unresolved V gene accounts for under half, and the remainder has no known explanation. Across this sample there are about 40,000 clones, with about four fifths seen only once. Roughly 15% of the sample belongs to the ten largest clones. The label giving this sample's time point can be read as: week 11, during vaccination. A 20-mer mutant IDH1 peptide at 300 micrograms in Montanide made up each vaccine dose, which was injected subcutaneously together with topical imiquimod.

The material sequenced was peripheral blood mononuclear cells (PBMCs), taken from a glioma patient whose treatment included an IDH1 peptide vaccine. The receptors here all came from a young woman with glioma. Some clones in this sample may be carry-over from other donors' samples.

This sequence joins TRBV7-9 and TRBJ2-7; the D gene is possibly TRBD2 (5 bases). Trimming left V 0 bases short and J 3 bases short, with 12 bases between. This CDR3 is built from 15 residues. Germline V gene data show CDR1 as SEHNR and CDR2 as FQNEAQ (reference sequence). Here the CDR3 reads CASSLAAAVDYEQYF. CDR3 DNA: TGTGCCAGCAGCTTAGCGGCAGCGGTAGACTACGAGCAGTACTTC.

In DNA, the CDR3 is TGTGCCAGCAGTGGGATTCTGGGGCAGCCCCAGCATTTT. Translated, it gives CASSGILGQPQHF. The J gene is TRBJ1-5, the V gene TRBV6-1; D remains ambiguous. This CDR3 is built from 13 residues. Per the germline V gene, CDR1 is MNHNS and CDR2 is SASEGT. V lost 4 bases and J lost 7, with 11 bases in between.

The chain couples TRBV19 to TRBJ2-5, with 8 bases lining up with TRBD1. V lost 5 bases, J lost 5 bases, and 13 bases stayed unmatched. CDR1 LNHDA and CDR2 SQIVND come from the germline V gene (reference sequence). The CDR3 extends over 16 amino acids. DNA for the CDR3: TGTGCCAGTAGTCCCTTTGGACAGGGACGGCCGGAGACCCAGTACTTC. Its translation: CASSPFGQGRPETQYF.

The chain couples TRBV5-5 to TRBJ2-7; 10 bases fit TRBD1. Germline-derived CDR1 and CDR2 are SGHKS and YYEKEE (reference sequence). Unmatched junction bases numbered 6, after V lost 5 bases and J lost 4 bases. This CDR3 is built from 14 residues. Here the CDR3 DNA reads TGTGCCAGCAGTCCGGGACAGGGGCCATACGAGCAGTACTTC. Protein product: CASSPGQGPYEQYF. Full variable domain (remainder filled in from reference TRBV5-5 and TRBJ2-7): DAGVTQSPTHLIKTRGQQVTLRCSPISGHKSVSWYQQVLGQGPQFIFQYYEKEERGRGNFPDRFSARQFPNYSSELNVNALLLGDSALYLCASSPGQGPYEQYFGPGTRLTVT.

This clone has only a few counts. The rearrangement links TRBV4-1 to TRBJ1-1; 11 bases are a match to TRBD1. Trimming cost V 4 bases and J 8 bases; bases outside gene matches: 9. This CDR3 is 15 amino acids long. Germline V gene data show CDR1 as MGHRA and CDR2 as YSYEKL. The CDR3 nucleotides read TGCGCCAGCAGCCTCGGAGGACAGGGGGCTTTCGAAGCTTTCTTT. Translation gives CASSLGGQGAFEAFF.

The rearrangement uses TRBV6-1 and TRBJ1-1; D is ambiguous. Trimming took off 3 bases at V and 6 bases at J, with 8 bases between the two ends. This CDR3 is built from 12 residues. The germline gives CDR1 MNHNS, CDR2 SASEGT. The CDR3 bases are TGTGCCAGCAGTGACCATAGGTCTGAAGCTTTCTTT. Amino acid sequence: CASSDHRSEAFF.

The V call is TRBV18, the J call TRBJ1-4; no firm D call. V lost 0 bases and J 5 bases, leaving 10 bases between the germline ends. Germline V gene sequence: CDR1 KGHSH, CDR2 LQKENI. The CDR3 length is 15 residues. The CDR3 spells CASSPPGEGNEKLFF. CDR3 sequence (DNA): TGTGCCAGCTCACCACCGGGTGAAGGGAATGAAAAACTGTTTTTT.

The chain links TRBV6-1 to TRBJ1-2; D is unresolved. This CDR3 is built from 15 residues. Trimming pared 7 bases from V and 5 bases from J, leaving 20 bases between. Germline V CDR1 and CDR2: MNHNS, SASEGT. The CDR3 loop is CASTPQAGSPYGYTF. The CDR3 coding sequence is TGTGCCAGCACCCCTCAGGCTGGCAGTCCTTATGGCTACACCTTC.

The chain combines TRBV6-1 with TRBJ1-1, with 10 bases fitting TRBD1. Germline V gives CDR1 MNHNS, CDR2 SASEGT. The ends lost 3 bases at V and 6 bases at J; junction bases unmatched: 4. This CDR3 has 14 residues. The CDR3 DNA reads TGTGCCAGCAGTGAGGACAGGGGGAGGCCTGAAGCTTTCTTT. This encodes CASSEDRGRPEAFF.

V usage is TRBV7-6 and J usage is TRBJ2-7, with D perhaps matching TRBD2 (5 bases). This CDR3 comprises 14 residues. V was clipped by 3 bases and J by 2 bases, with 11 bases between them. Per the germline V gene, CDR1 is SGHVS and CDR2 is FNYEAQ. The CDR3 coding sequence is TGTGCCAGCAGCTTTGGTACGGGAACCTACGAGCAGTACTTC. Residues: CASSFGTGTYEQYF. Supplemented by reference TRBV7-6 and TRBJ2-7, the full variable domain reads GAGVSQSPRYKVTKRGQDVALRCDPISGHVSLYWYRQALGQGPEFLTYFNYEAQQDKSGLPNDRFSAERPEGSISTLTIQRTEQRDSAMYRCASSFGTGTYEQYFGPGTRLTVT.

The rearrangement links TRBV6-5 to TRBJ2-5; perhaps TRBD2 as D (6 bases). The CDR3 has 12 amino acids. Trimming pared 7 bases from V and 5 bases from J, leaving 11 bases between. The germline V gene has CDR1 MNHEY and CDR2 SVGAGI. The CDR3 spells CASTARGETQYF. DNA of the CDR3: TGTGCCAGCACCGCACGGGGGGAGACCCAGTACTTC.

This clone was counted a single time. The rearrangement uses TRBV6-5 and TRBJ2-2; D might be TRBD1 or TRBD2, each matching 5 bases. The V gene lost 4 bases and the J gene lost 1 base, with 13 bases spanning the gap. CDR3 size: 16 residues. The germline V gene has CDR1 MNHEY and CDR2 SVGAGI. The CDR3 loop is CASSSRRGGNTGELFF. The CDR3 nucleotides are TGTGCCAGCAGTTCCCGACGGGGCGGGAACACCGGGGAGCTGTTTTTT.

This clone has only a few counts. The chain is built from TRBV2 and TRBJ2-3; a weak D match, TRBD2 (6 bases). Germline CDR1 is SNHLY and CDR2 is FYNNEI. The CDR3 extends over 13 amino acids. V lost 8 bases to trimming and J lost 3 bases, with 12 bases between them. The chain's CDR3 is CASGLTSTDTQYF. Written as DNA, the CDR3 is TGTGCCAGCGGCCTGACTAGTACAGATACGCAGTATTTT.